The TCR beta chain described here comes from a study of vaccination and CD4 T cells after COVID-19. Whole-study context: Spike peptides, overlapping and drawn from SARS-CoV-2, HCoV-NL63, HCoV-OC43 and HCoV-229E, were used to stimulate cells. The study, taken as a whole, reports: It was observed that, in convalescent patients, a median 86.3% of reactive clones arose only post-vaccination.

The Oncomine TCR Beta short-read assay was applied to DNA of cultured CD4+ T cells. TCRdb reanalysed the PCR reads using MiXCR and keeps one entry per CDR3 protein. The sample consists of about 12,000 distinct CDR3 sequences, approximately 57% of them appearing once. Treatment noted: roughly 11-day PBMC culture with coronavirus spike peptide pools or control peptides (ViraFEST assay). CD4+ T cells were isolated by negative selection after more than eight days of culture. The CDR3 runs to 14 residues. V lost 0 bases, J lost 7 bases, and 12 bases lay in between. Germline V lookup: CDR1 SGHTA, CDR2 FQGNSA. Concerning this clonotype itself: Its antigen is not known.

V gene TRBV7-2 combines with J gene TRBJ1-2, with a possible D match to TRBD1 (6 bases). The sample consisted of CD4+ T cells from blood, cultured in vitro. This receptor was taken from a human donor who had recovered from COVID-19. For the CDR3, the DNA is TGTGCCAGCAGCTTAGCCAGGGGTCTCCGTGGCTACACCTTC. Residues: CASSLARGLRGYTF.